The 18 T cell receptor beta chains given below trace back to one sample, sequenced in a study of blood T cell repertoires in COVID-19 (dated by TCRdb to about 2020). Library generation was performed with the immunoSEQ multiplex PCR assay. TCRdb mirrors the immuneACCESS table, restricted to in-frame sequences. Some clones are absent from its copies; in checked studies, under half trace to an unresolved V gene, and the reason for the others is unknown. For this sample there are almost 250,000 clones; around 85% appear just once. The ten largest clones capture 9.1% of the sample. Sequenced sample: PBMCs or T cells enriched from blood (not recorded which). The receptor set was obtained from a woman aged 45-65 years with acute COVID-19.

This sequence joins TRBV28 and TRBJ1-1, with a tentative D call TRBD1 (6 bases). V lost 6 bases, J lost 0 bases, and 11 bases lay in between. The CDR3 is 14 amino acids. Looked up from germline, CDR1 is MDHEN and CDR2 is SYDVKM. The CDR3, as DNA: TGTGCCAGCAGATCAGGACAGATGAACACTGAAGCTTTCTTT. Residues: CASRSGQMNTEAFF.

The V call is TRBV6-2 or TRBV6-3, the J call TRBJ2-5, with 7 bases fitting TRBD1. V gave up 5 bases and J gave up 6 bases; unmatched junction bases: 12. The CDR3 loop spans 15 amino acids. The V gene's germline CDR1 is MNHEY and CDR2 SVGEGT. The DNA of the CDR3 is TGTGCCAGCAGTCCGCTGGACAGGATCGGAAAGACCCAGTACTTC. It yields the protein CASSPLDRIGKTQYF.

The chain is built from TRBV7-9 and TRBJ2-7; TRBD1 agrees at 8 bases. The CDR3 extends over 15 amino acids. Germline CDR1 is SEHNR and CDR2 is FQNEAQ (reference sequence). V was clipped by 3 bases and J by 0 bases; unmatched bases: 4. The DNA for the CDR3 is TGTGCCAGCAGCTTCGGGGACAGGAGCTCCTACGAGCAGTACTTC. It yields the protein CASSFGDRSSYEQYF. Variable domain in full (rest from reference TRBV7-9 and TRBJ2-7): DTGVSQNPRHKITKRGQNVTFRCDPISEHNRLYWYRQTLGQGPEFLTYFQNEAQLEKSRLLSDRFSAERPKGSFSTLEIQRTEQGDSAMYLCASSFGDRSSYEQYFGPGTRLTVT.

This rearrangement joins TRBV19 to TRBJ1-2; no definite D call. V lost 6 bases to trimming and J lost 2 bases, with 10 bases between them. Germline values: CDR1 LNHDA, CDR2 SQIVND (reference sequence). This CDR3 is built from 13 residues. CDR3 loop: CASRRDSNYGYTF. The DNA for the CDR3 is TGTGCCAGTAGGAGAGATTCCAACTATGGCTACACCTTC.

CDR3 in amino acids: CASSQGDRGSRGEKLFF. For the CDR3, the DNA is TGCGCCAGCAGCCAAGGGGACAGAGGATCAAGAGGGGAAAAACTGTTTTTT. V and J are TRBV4-1 and TRBJ1-4; TRBD1 aligns across 7 bases. Germline values: CDR1 MGHRA, CDR2 YSYEKL. The CDR3 is 17 amino acids. The V gene end was trimmed by 1 base and the J gene end by 8 bases; junction bases not matched to a gene: 13.

The chain joins TRBV6-5 to TRBJ1-1, with unresolved D. V lost 6 bases, J lost 1 base, and 15 bases lay in between. This CDR3 is 15 amino acids long. Germline CDR1 and CDR2: MNHEY and SVGAGI. CDR3 DNA sequence: TGTGCCAGCAGACCCCGCTGGGCAGGGAACACTGAAGCTTTCTTT. Translating gives CASRPRWAGNTEAFF.

V is TRBV18 and J is TRBJ2-1; TRBD1 is a possible D gene (6 bases). Trimming cost V 3 bases and J 2 bases, with 11 bases left between them. The germline gives CDR1 KGHSH, CDR2 LQKENI. This CDR3 is built from 15 residues. The CDR3 is CASSPPGTPYNEQFF. The CDR3 coding sequence is TGTGCCAGCTCACCGCCGGGGACACCCTACAATGAGCAGTTCTTC.

The rearrangement uses TRBV7-2 and TRBJ1-1, with a weak D call TRBD1 (6 bases). Trimming took off 5 bases at V and 2 bases at J, with 12 bases between the two ends. Germline assignment: CDR1 SGHTA and CDR2 FQGNSA. This CDR3 region has 14 residues. The CDR3 is CASSTQQGNTEAFF. The CDR3 coding sequence is TGTGCCAGCAGCACCCAACAGGGCAACACTGAAGCTTTCTTT.

This clone has a count of ten or more. The rearrangement links TRBV2 to TRBJ1-1; the D gene is possibly TRBD1 (5 bases). Germline V gene lookup returns CDR1 SNHLY and CDR2 FYNNEI. CDR3 length equals 13 residues. Trimming stripped 6 bases from V and 4 bases from J, with 12 bases between. The CDR3 reads CASSARTLTEAFF. The CDR3 nucleotides are TGTGCCAGCAGCGCGAGGACACTCACTGAAGCTTTCTTT. Full variable domain (remainder filled in from reference TRBV2 and TRBJ1-1): EPEVTQTPSHQVTQMGQEVILRCVPISNHLYFYWYRQILGQKVEFLVSFYNNEISEKSEIFDDQFSVERPDGSNFTLKIRSTKLEDSAMYFCASSARTLTEAFFGQGTRLTVV.

The rearrangement joins TRBV2 to TRBJ1-2; D remains ambiguous. The ends were cut back, 2 bases at V and 7 bases at J, with 8 bases in the middle. CDR3 length: 12 amino acids. Germline CDR1 SNHLY, CDR2 FYNNEI. Here the CDR3 DNA reads TGTGCCAGCAGTGAACAGATGGTTGGCTACACCTTC. Encoded protein: CASSEQMVGYTF. Supplemented by reference TRBV2 and TRBJ1-2, the full variable domain reads EPEVTQTPSHQVTQMGQEVILRCVPISNHLYFYWYRQILGQKVEFLVSFYNNEISEKSEIFDDQFSVERPDGSNFTLKIRSTKLEDSAMYFCASSEQMVGYTFGSGTRLTVV.

This clone was seen a single time. The gene calls are TRBV7-9 and TRBJ1-1; TRBD1 aligns across 7 bases. CDR3 size: 14 residues. The germline V gene has CDR1 SEHNR and CDR2 FQNEAQ (reference sequence). Trimming removed 1 base from V and 9 bases from J; junction bases left unmatched: 8. Here the CDR3 DNA reads TGTGCCAGCAGCTTAGAGGGACAGAGCGAAAAAGCTTTCTTT. This sequence encodes CASSLEGQSEKAFF.

The rearrangement joins TRBV2 to TRBJ1-2; possibly TRBD1 for D (6 bases). The CDR3 has 14 amino acids. Germline assignment: CDR1 SNHLY and CDR2 FYNNEI. Trimming pared 8 bases from V and 2 bases from J, leaving 15 bases between. The CDR3 DNA reads as TGTGCCAGCGTGAAGGACAGCCACAACTATGGCTACACCTTC. Translating gives CASVKDSHNYGYTF.

This chain connects TRBV9 to TRBJ1-2, with a possible D match to TRBD1 (6 bases). Per the germline V gene, CDR1 is SGDLS and CDR2 is YYNGEE. The V end lost 3 bases, the J end lost 6 bases, and 15 bases lay between the germline ends. The CDR3 runs 14 residues. The CDR3 DNA follows: TGTGCCAGCAGCGCAAGCGGGGGGGGCAATGGCTACACCTTC. It yields the protein CASSASGGGNGYTF.

The chain uses TRBV11-2 and TRBJ1-1; TRBD1 agrees at 10 bases. With 3 bases clipped from V and 5 bases from J, the junction kept 15 bases outside the gene matches. CDR1 is SGHAT, CDR2 FQNNGV, per germline. This CDR3 contains 18 residues. The CDR3 here is CASSFRAGGQGSSTEAFF. As DNA, the CDR3 is TGTGCCAGCAGCTTTAGGGCGGGGGGACAGGGGAGTTCAACTGAAGCTTTCTTT.

V gene TRBV5-4 combines with J gene TRBJ2-7; 7 bases align to TRBD1. CDR3 size: 14 residues. Germline CDR1 reads SGHNT; CDR2 reads YYREEE (reference sequence). V shed 0 bases, J shed 6 bases, and the junction held 6 bases outside the gene matches. For the CDR3, the DNA is TGTGCCAGCAGCTTGGATACTAGACAGGGCGAGCAGTACTTC. It translates to CASSLDTRQGEQYF.

The chain combines TRBV18 with TRBJ1-1; 7 bases map to TRBD1. The J segment lost 3 bases and the V segment lost 2 bases, leaving 6 bases of the junction unmatched. The CDR3 sequence is 15 residues long. Per the germline V gene, CDR1 is KGHSH and CDR2 is LQKENI. CDR3 nucleotides: TGTGCCAGCTCACCATTCGAAGGGGGCGACACTGAAGCTTTCTTT. Amino acid sequence: CASSPFEGGDTEAFF.

A single count supports this clone. The chain couples TRBV29-1 to TRBJ1-1, with no clear D. Germline lookup yields CDR1 SQVTM and CDR2 ANQGSEA. This CDR3 contains 14 residues. Trimming removed 0 bases from V and 1 base from J, with 9 bases in between. Here the CDR3 reads CSVEDWAENTEAFF. For the CDR3, the DNA is TGCAGCGTTGAAGATTGGGCCGAGAACACTGAAGCTTTCTTT.

The rearrangement links TRBV2 to TRBJ1-4; 11 bases are shared with TRBD1. Germline-derived CDR1 and CDR2 are SNHLY and FYNNEI. The ends lost 7 bases at V and 7 bases at J; junction bases unmatched: 2. The CDR3 extends over 13 amino acids. CDR3 bases: TGTGCCAGCAAAGGGACAGGGGGTGAAAAACTGTTTTTT. Translating gives CASKGTGGEKLFF.